The 29 T cell receptor beta chains reported below all come from one sample, sequenced in a study of blood T cell repertoires in COVID-19 (dated by TCRdb to about 2020). Libraries were made using the immunoSEQ multiplex PCR assay. TCRdb stores this immuneACCESS table with in-frame sequences only. Part of the clones is absent; in the studies checked, under half of the shortfall reflects unresolved V genes, and no reason is known for the rest. The sample table contains some 220,000 clones; only one count was recorded for approximately 85% of them. The top ten hold roughly 5.3% of the sample. Source material: peripheral blood. The receptor source for this set is a man over 45 with COVID-19, enrolled during active disease.

The V call is TRBV11-2, the J call TRBJ1-6, with D possibly being TRBD1 (5 bases). In germline, CDR1 is SGHAT, CDR2 FQNNGV. The CDR3 contains 17 residues. The V and J ends lost 2 bases and 4 bases respectively, with 15 bases between them. This CDR3 is CASSLSLRQTYNSPLHF. In DNA form, the CDR3 reads TGTGCCAGCAGCTTATCATTACGACAGACATATAATTCACCCCTCCACTTT.

This clone was counted between two and nine times. The CDR3 region is CASSRQGSEQYF. CDR3 DNA sequence: TGTGCCAGCAGCCGACAGGGGAGCGAGCAGTACTTC. The chain uses TRBV7-9 and TRBJ2-7; 8 positions agree with TRBD1. This CDR3 comprises 12 residues. Germline V lookup: CDR1 SEHNR, CDR2 FQNEAQ (reference sequence). The V and J ends lost 5 bases and 6 bases, in that order; junction bases with no gene match: 3.

The genes are TRBV3-1 (or the pseudogene TRBV3-2) and TRBJ2-5, with TRBD2 matching over 8 bases. Germline CDR1 LGHDT, CDR2 YNNKEL (reference sequence). J lost 4 bases, V lost 1 base, and 11 bases had no gene match. The CDR3 is 17 residues long. The CDR3 nucleotides are TGTGCCAGCAGCCAAGGCCCCGGGGGGGTTCTCCGAGAGACCCAGTACTTC. It specifies CASSQGPGGVLRETQYF.

The rearrangement joins TRBV5-1 to TRBJ1-1, with D possibly TRBD1 on 6 matching bases. There are 13 residues in the CDR3. CDR1 SGHRS and CDR2 YFSETQ come from the germline V gene. V lost 3 bases to trimming and J lost 6 bases, with 12 bases between them. The CDR3 nucleotides are TGCGCCAGCAGCTGGACAGTTGTATCTGAAGCTTTCTTT. Protein sequence: CASSWTVVSEAFF. The full variable domain, in which reference TRBV5-1 and TRBJ1-1 provide the parts outside the CDR3, is KAGVTQTPRYLIKTRGQQVTLSCSPISGHRSVSWYQQTPGQGLQFLFEYFSETQRNKGNFPGRFSGRQFSNSRSEMNVSTLELGDSALYLCASSWTVVSEAFFGQGTRLTVV.

V gene TRBV1 combines with J gene TRBJ2-7; no DNA check was done on the table's D call, TRBD2. TRBV1 is an annotated pseudogene. There are 17 residues in the CDR3. The CDR3 region has the DNA TGCACCAGCAGCCCCTACCGGATGACTATGACTTCAAACGAGCAGTACTTC. This sequence encodes CTSSPYRMTMTSNEQYF.

The chain is built from TRBV7-2 and TRBJ1-5; a possible D gene is TRBD1 (6 bases). The germline V gene has CDR1 SGHTA and CDR2 FQGNSA. This CDR3 contains 14 residues. V lost 3 bases and J 7 bases, leaving 13 bases between the germline ends. The CDR3 coding sequence is TGTGCCAGCAGCTTGGGGGGGGCCCCCCAGCCCCAGCATTTT. Translating it yields CASSLGGAPQPQHF. Full variable domain (rest looked up from reference TRBV7-2 and TRBJ1-5): GAGVSQSPSNKVTEKGKDVELRCDPISGHTALYWYRQSLGQGLEFLIYFQGNSAPDKSGLPSDRFSAERTGGSVSTLTIQRTQQEDSAVYLCASSLGGAPQPQHFGDGTRLSIL.

This chain joins TRBV7-9 and TRBJ1-1, with 9 bases aligning to TRBD1. This CDR3 spans 17 amino acids. Looked up from germline, CDR1 is SEHNR and CDR2 is FQNEAQ (reference sequence). V shed 5 bases and J 4 bases; nucleotides not matched to a gene: 14. CDR3 nucleotide sequence: TGTGCCAGCAGCCCTCAGTCCCTTACAGGGGGCCTCACTGAAGCTTTCTTT. As protein: CASSPQSLTGGLTEAFF.

V usage is TRBV7-9 and J usage is TRBJ1-4; D call uncertain. The CDR3 loop spans 18 amino acids. Germline assignment: CDR1 SEHNR and CDR2 FQNEAQ (reference sequence). Trimming shortened V by 5 bases and J by 0 bases, and 19 bases separated the two germline ends. The DNA of the CDR3 is TGTGCCAGCAGCCCTAATCCCCCATCTCCCGCAACTAATGAAAAACTGTTTTTT. Amino acids: CASSPNPPSPATNEKLFF.

The rearrangement joins TRBV20-1 to TRBJ1-6, with unresolved D. CDR3 length: 14 amino acids. Per germline, CDR1 DFQATT and CDR2 SNEGSKA (reference sequence). The V end lost 3 bases, the J end lost 0 bases, and 6 bases lay between the germline ends. Here the CDR3 reads CSASFSSYNSPLHF. The CDR3 DNA reads TGCAGTGCTAGTTTTAGCTCCTATAATTCACCCCTCCACTTT.

The rearrangement links TRBV27 to TRBJ2-2; TRBD2 might be the D (5 bases). V was pared by 6 bases and J by 1 base, with 12 bases between. CDR3 size: 15 residues. Germline lookup yields CDR1 MNHEY and CDR2 SMNVEV (reference sequence). Here the CDR3 DNA reads TGTGCCAGCAGCCGACTATCCTTGAACACCGGGGAGCTGTTTTTT. Translating gives CASSRLSLNTGELFF.

V and J are TRBV2 and TRBJ1-1; 11 nucleotides align to TRBD1. This CDR3 region has 17 residues. With V trimmed by 5 bases and J by 1 base, 9 bases remained unmatched. Per the germline V gene, CDR1 is SNHLY and CDR2 is FYNNEI. CDR3 DNA sequence: TGTGCCAGCAGTTGGGACCGGGACAGGGGGGAGAACACTGAAGCTTTCTTT. The encoded protein is CASSWDRDRGENTEAFF.

V usage is TRBV6-2 or TRBV6-3 and J usage is TRBJ1-1; the match to TRBD1 covers 7 bases. J lost 4 bases, V lost 6 bases, and 11 bases had no gene match. Germline lookup yields CDR1 MNHEY and CDR2 SVGEGT. The length of the CDR3 is 15 residues. The CDR3: CASSPGTVSGTEAFF. CDR3 nucleotide sequence: TGTGCCAGCAGCCCGGGGACAGTTTCGGGCACTGAAGCTTTCTTT.

This rearrangement joins TRBV2 to TRBJ1-5; D call uncertain. The germline gives CDR1 SNHLY, CDR2 FYNNEI. The CDR3 has 11 amino acids. V lost 5 bases, J lost 6 bases, and 5 bases lay in between. For the CDR3, the DNA is TGTGCCAGCAGTCTCGGTCAGCCCCAGCATTTT. Its protein is CASSLGQPQHF.

The chain uses TRBV10-3 and TRBJ1-6, with D hard to call. The CDR3 runs 14 residues. With 6 bases removed from V and 7 bases from J, the gap between germline ends came to 13 bases. Germline V gene data show CDR1 as ENHRY and CDR2 as SYGVKD. This CDR3 reads CAIRAERGNSPLHF. CDR3 nucleotide sequence: TGTGCCATCAGGGCGGAGAGAGGGAATTCACCCCTCCACTTT.

V gene TRBV27 combines with J gene TRBJ2-7; tentative D call: TRBD1 (5 bases). Trimming shortened V by 5 bases and J by 2 bases, and 16 bases separated the two germline ends. CDR3 length: 15 residues. Germline V gene sequence: CDR1 MNHEY, CDR2 SMNVEV (reference sequence). The CDR3 coding sequence is TGTGCCAGCAGTACAAGTGATACAGGTCCCTACGAGCAGTACTTC. Translating gives CASSTSDTGPYEQYF.

The chain combines TRBV2 with TRBJ1-6; tentatively, D is TRBD1 (5 bases). The CDR3 length is 12 residues. Trimming pared 4 bases from V and 8 bases from J, leaving 6 bases between. Per germline, CDR1 SNHLY and CDR2 FYNNEI. The CDR3 sequence: CASSAGYSPLHF. The CDR3 nucleotides read TGTGCCAGCAGTGCAGGGTATTCACCCCTCCACTTT.

CDR3 coding DNA: TGTGCCAGCAGTTTCGACAGGCGCAATCAGCCCCAGCATTTT. It encodes CASSFDRRNQPQHF. The chain recombines TRBV7-2 with TRBJ1-5; possible D gene TRBD1, 6 bases. Germline V CDR1 and CDR2: SGHTA, FQGNSA. The CDR3 has 14 amino acids. Trimming shortened V by 6 bases and J by 2 bases, and 11 bases separated the two germline ends.

The chain couples TRBV27 to TRBJ2-7; TRBD1 matches at 10 bases. Germline lookup yields CDR1 MNHEY and CDR2 SMNVEV (reference sequence). This CDR3 comprises 14 residues. With 5 bases clipped from V and 2 bases from J, the junction kept 3 bases outside the gene matches. The CDR3 loop is CASSPGQGAYEQYF. DNA for the CDR3: TGTGCCAGCAGTCCCGGACAGGGGGCCTACGAGCAGTACTTC.

V usage is TRBV28 and J usage is TRBJ1-2; 10 bases are shared with TRBD1. Trimming at V came to 7 bases and at J to 6 bases, leaving 8 bases not matched to a gene. Germline V gene data show CDR1 as MDHEN and CDR2 as SYDVKM. The CDR3 has 14 amino acids. CDR3 residues: CASTLTGGSNGYTF. The DNA for the CDR3 is TGTGCCAGCACCCTGACAGGGGGCAGTAATGGCTACACCTTC.

The chain uses TRBV7-3 and TRBJ1-2, with D possibly being TRBD1 (5 bases). This CDR3 is built from 15 residues. Per the germline V gene, CDR1 is SGHTA and CDR2 is FQGTGA. The V end lost 5 bases, the J end lost 5 bases, and 18 bases lay between the germline ends. CDR3 region: CASSPGQGDIYGYTF. CDR3 nucleotide sequence: TGTGCCAGCAGCCCAGGCCAGGGCGATATTTATGGCTACACCTTC.

The genes are TRBV9 and TRBJ2-1; D is unclear. The CDR3 extends over 15 amino acids. Trimming stripped 3 bases from V and 2 bases from J, with 12 bases between. Germline V gene sequence: CDR1 SGDLS, CDR2 YYNGEE. Here the CDR3 reads CASSAGYRPYNEQFF. In nucleotides, the CDR3 is TGTGCCAGCAGCGCAGGATATCGCCCCTACAATGAGCAGTTCTTC.

This chain uses TRBV6-4 with TRBJ1-6, with D possibly matching TRBD1 (6 bases). The CDR3 spans 15 residues. Germline lookup yields CDR1 MRHNA and CDR2 SNTAGT. V lost 4 bases to trimming and J lost 7 bases, with 14 bases between them. The CDR3 is CASSAYGQGNSPLHF. The CDR3, as DNA: TGTGCCAGCAGTGCCTACGGGCAGGGGAATTCACCCCTCCACTTT.

The chain recombines TRBV4-1 with TRBJ1-1; no firm D call. V lost 1 base and J lost 9, with 9 bases in between. This CDR3 spans 12 amino acids. Germline CDR1 and CDR2: MGHRA and YSYEKL. CDR3 nucleotides: TGCGCCAGCAGCCAAGGCGGGTGGAAAGCTTTCTTT. It translates to CASSQGGWKAFF.

The rearrangement uses TRBV10-3 and TRBJ2-7; the match to TRBD1 covers 8 bases. CDR1 ENHRY and CDR2 SYGVKD come from the germline V gene. The CDR3 covers 13 residues. The J segment lost 5 bases and the V segment lost 3 bases, leaving 3 bases of the junction unmatched. The CDR3 nucleotides are TGTGCCATCAGTGACAGGGGGCAGGACGAGCAGTACTTC. Translation gives CAISDRGQDEQYF.

The J gene is TRBJ2-1, the V gene TRBV15; D possibly corresponds to TRBD2 (7 bases). The CDR3 has 16 amino acids. Trimming removed 1 base at V and 0 bases at J, with 10 bases between. In germline, CDR1 is LNHNV, CDR2 YYDKDF (reference sequence). Here the CDR3 reads CATSRGRGASYNEQFF. CDR3 nucleotides: TGTGCCACCAGCAGAGGACGGGGGGCCTCCTACAATGAGCAGTTCTTC.

The chain uses TRBV24-1 and TRBJ2-2; D ambiguous. The length of the CDR3 is 14 residues. The V gene's germline CDR1 is KGHDR and CDR2 SFDVKD. Trimming pared 5 bases from V and 5 bases from J, leaving 11 bases between. The CDR3 coding sequence is TGTGCCACCAGTGCTGGTACAGTTACCGGGGAGCTGTTTTTT. Translation: CATSAGTVTGELFF.

The chain links TRBV2 to TRBJ2-5, with D tentatively TRBD1 (6 bases). Trimming pared 4 bases from V and 2 bases from J, leaving 11 bases between. Germline CDR1 and CDR2: SNHLY and FYNNEI. The CDR3 loop spans 14 amino acids. The CDR3 protein is CASSVMGQQETQYF. In DNA form, the CDR3 reads TGTGCCAGCAGTGTGATGGGACAACAAGAGACCCAGTACTTC.

The chain joins TRBV5-4 to TRBJ2-1; 12 bases are shared with TRBD2. Trimming took 3 bases from V and 4 from J; bases not matched to a gene: 5. In germline, CDR1 is SGHNT, CDR2 YYREEE (reference sequence). The CDR3 is 16 residues long. CDR3 in amino acids: CASSSGLAGGYNEQFF. For the CDR3, the DNA is TGTGCCAGCAGCTCGGGGCTAGCGGGGGGGTACAATGAGCAGTTCTTC.

The chain links TRBV9 to TRBJ2-3; 7 bases align to TRBD1. Trimming at V came to 3 bases and at J to 4 bases, leaving 5 bases not matched to a gene. Germline CDR1 SGDLS, CDR2 YYNGEE. The CDR3 consists of 14 residues. CDR3 sequence reads: CASSDPGQPDTQYF. The CDR3, as DNA: TGTGCCAGCAGCGATCCGGGACAGCCAGATACGCAGTATTTT. The entire variable domain, with the rest obtained from reference TRBV9 and TRBJ2-3, is as follows: DSGVTQTPKHLITATGQRVTLRCSPRSGDLSVYWYQQSLDQGLQFLIQYYNGEERAKGNILERFSAQQFPDLHSELNLSSLELGDSALYFCASSDPGQPDTQYFGPGTRLTVL.